This T cell receptor beta chain was profiled in a study of blood T cell repertoires in COVID-19. Study overall: Sources were T cells, B-cell-depleted T cells, or PBMCs; the material itself was cDNA or gDNA.

Here immunoSEQ multiplex PCR was the method, and the copy in TCRdb shows in-frame clones only, minus some. The data hold 13,000 to 15,000 clones, with around nine tenths observed a single time. The source material was peripheral blood. This clonotype was sampled from a human donor in a cohort sampled during active COVID-19.

The CDR3, as DNA: TGTGCCAGTAGTATAGATCTAATCAGCACAGATACGCAGTATTTT. Protein sequence: CASSIDLISTDTQYF. This sequence joins TRBV19 and TRBJ2-3; no reliable D call. This CDR3 spans 15 amino acids. The V gene's germline CDR1 is LNHDA and CDR2 SQIVND (reference sequence). V was trimmed by 0 bases and J by 0 bases, leaving 7 bases between them.